The 13 T cell receptor beta chains given below trace back to one sample, sequenced in a study of T cell responses to AZD1222 COVID-19 vaccine. Produced via immunoSEQ multiplex PCR; TCRdb's table is partial and in-frame only. The sample lists 170,000 or so clones, around 90% seen once, with less than 3% in the top ten. The sequencing used peripheral blood, collected on day 0 of AZD1222 vaccination. The source is an adult in good health.

The J gene is TRBJ1-1, the V gene TRBV5-1, with D perhaps TRBD1 (5 bases). V gave up 5 bases and J gave up 8 bases, with 13 bases separating them. The germline V gene encodes CDR1 SGHRS and CDR2 YFSETQ. The CDR3 sequence is 12 residues long. This CDR3 is CASRVLGAEAFF. The CDR3 region has the DNA TGCGCCAGCAGGGTTCTAGGGGCGGAAGCTTTCTTT.

V gene TRBV6-6 combines with J gene TRBJ1-4, with 12 bases lining up with TRBD1. This CDR3 has 17 residues. Germline lookup yields CDR1 MNHNY and CDR2 SVGAGI (reference sequence). Trimming took 5 bases from V and 1 from J; bases not matched to a gene: 5. CDR3 amino acids: CASSHRDRGRTNEKLFF. In nucleotides, the CDR3 is TGTGCCAGCAGTCACCGGGACAGGGGGCGAACTAATGAAAAACTGTTTTTT.

This clone showed up just once. The CDR3 region has the DNA TGTGCCAGCAGCTTAGAATACGGGAGGGCTGATACGCAGTATTTT. Protein: CASSLEYGRADTQYF. V and J are TRBV7-9 and TRBJ2-3; 8 positions match TRBD2. The CDR3 has 15 residues. Germline V lookup: CDR1 SEHNR, CDR2 FQNEAQ (reference sequence). V lost 1 base and J lost 6; bases outside the gene matches: 6.

V is TRBV30 and J is TRBJ1-2, with 8 bases that match TRBD1. The CDR3 contains 12 residues. CDR1 and CDR2 from the germline V gene are GTSNPN and SVGIG (reference sequence). Trimming cost V 5 bases and J 4 bases; bases outside gene matches: 3. CDR3 DNA: TGTGCCTGGCAGGGGGCTCTCTATGGCTACACCTTC. It translates to CAWQGALYGYTF.

The gene calls are TRBV6-6 and TRBJ1-2; D is uncertain. Germline CDR1 is MNHNY and CDR2 is SVGAGI (reference sequence). Trimming took off 2 bases at V and 4 bases at J, with 14 bases between the two ends. The CDR3 runs to 15 residues. The CDR3 DNA is TGTGCCAGCAGTTACGATCCCAGGAGCGGCTATGGCTACACCTTC. Translating gives CASSYDPRSGYGYTF.

The chain couples TRBV19 to TRBJ1-4; D may be TRBD1 (5 bases). Germline V gene lookup returns CDR1 LNHDA and CDR2 SQIVND (reference sequence). This CDR3 comprises 13 residues. V lost 5 bases, J lost 7 bases, and 11 bases lay in between. CDR3 sequence: CASSAQEGEKLFF. The DNA of the CDR3 is TGTGCCAGTAGTGCACAGGAAGGTGAAAAACTGTTTTTT.

This clone was counted once. The V call is TRBV30, the J call TRBJ2-1, with D perhaps TRBD1 (5 bases). V was clipped by 0 bases and J by 5 bases, with 8 bases between them. CDR3 length equals 13 residues. Germline V gene data show CDR1 as GTSNPN and CDR2 as SVGIG (reference sequence). For the CDR3, the DNA is TGTGCCTGGAGTGTCGACAGTAACAATGAGCAGTTCTTC. Translating it yields CAWSVDSNNEQFF.

The table lists this clone with a few counts. The chain's CDR3 is CASRGTGFGTGELFF. DNA of the CDR3: TGTGCCAGTAGGGGAACAGGGTTCGGCACCGGGGAGCTGTTTTTT. The rearrangement joins TRBV19 to TRBJ2-2; possible D gene TRBD1, 6 bases. CDR1 is LNHDA, CDR2 SQIVND, per germline (reference sequence). This CDR3 comprises 15 residues. V lost 6 bases to trimming and J lost 4 bases, with 15 bases between them.

The chain is built from TRBV10-2 and TRBJ1-3; D call uncertain. Trimming left V 7 bases short and J 1 base short, with 8 bases between. CDR3 size: 13 residues. Germline CDR1 and CDR2: WSHSY and SAAADI. The CDR3 reads CASKEGSGNTIYF. The DNA for the CDR3 is TGCGCCAGCAAAGAGGGTTCTGGAAACACCATATATTTT.

The V call is TRBV29-1, the J call TRBJ2-7, with D tentatively TRBD2 (5 bases). Between the trimmed V and J ends, which lost 7 bases and 0 bases, there was a span of 7 bases. Germline CDR1 and CDR2: SQVTM and ANQGSEA. The CDR3 extends over 11 amino acids. The CDR3 sequence is CSALVSYEQYF. In DNA, the CDR3 is TGCAGCGCACTAGTCTCCTACGAGCAGTACTTC.

The gene calls are TRBV19 and TRBJ1-1, with D hard to call. This CDR3 is 14 amino acids long. Trimming took off 3 bases at V and 0 bases at J, with 8 bases between the two ends. Germline V lookup: CDR1 LNHDA, CDR2 SQIVND (reference sequence). The DNA for the CDR3 is TGTGCCAGTAGTATCGGTGTCATGAACACTGAAGCTTTCTTT. This translates into CASSIGVMNTEAFF.

The chain couples TRBV7-3 to TRBJ1-1; D may be TRBD1 (5 bases). Germline-derived CDR1 and CDR2 are SGHTA and FQGTGA. The CDR3 contains 15 residues. V lost 2 bases, J lost 4 bases, and 14 bases lay in between. In nucleotides, the CDR3 is TGTGCCAGCAGCTTAGGGGCGCGTTGGAGCACTGAAGCTTTCTTT. Amino acids: CASSLGARWSTEAFF.

The chain couples TRBV6-5 to TRBJ1-2; D is undetermined. Germline assignment: CDR1 MNHEY and CDR2 SVGAGI. Trimming left V 5 bases short and J 5 bases short, with 12 bases between. This CDR3 region has 13 residues. CDR3 bases: TGTGCCAGCAGTATGAGACTGGGTTATGGCTACACCTTC. As protein: CASSMRLGYGYTF.